The T cell receptor beta chain described here comes from a study of T cell responses to AZD1222 COVID-19 vaccine. Findings and limits, study-wide: Repertoire collection took place solely once the T cell response had peaked.

A remark on this clone: Antigen: not known.

The CDR3 contains 17 residues. CDR1 and CDR2 (germline): MDHEN, SYDVKM. The germline V and J ends were trimmed by 2 bases and 6 bases, with 17 bases remaining between them. Sequencing was performed with immunoSEQ multiplex PCR; in TCRdb, only in-frame clones are kept and a portion is missing. The sample lists some 90,000 clones, around 90% occurring once. This TCR was sampled from an adult in good health. V is TRBV28 and J is TRBJ1-6; D unclear. Sequences were derived from peripheral blood, sampled on day 0 of AZD1222 vaccination. The CDR3 bases are TGTGCCAGCAGTTTAAGGGTAGGAGGCGCGATTAATTCACCCCTCCACTTT. Amino acid sequence: CASSLRVGGAINSPLHF.